This passage covers 13 T cell receptor beta chains from one sample sequenced in a study of OX40 agonist ivuxolimab in advanced cancers. Sequenced by immunoSEQ multiplex PCR; TCRdb stores in-frame clones only, minus some. The table has some 87,000 clones, around 90% seen once. The source was CD4+ or CD8+ T cells sorted from blood, collected in a trial of the OX40 agonist ivuxolimab. The receptors here all came from an adult with an advanced solid tumor such as melanoma, head and neck, liver or kidney cancer.

The chain couples TRBV6-1 to TRBJ2-3; maybe TRBD2 (6 bases). The germline V gene encodes CDR1 MNHNS and CDR2 SASEGT. The CDR3 loop spans 14 amino acids. V was shortened by 6 bases and J by 3 bases, with 13 bases between the two germline ends. As DNA, the CDR3 is TGTGCCAGCAGCTCCGGGACTGTGACAGATACGCAGTATTTT. This codes for CASSSGTVTDTQYF.

J is TRBJ1-1 and V is TRBV10-3; D ambiguous. V dropped 6 bases and J dropped 6 bases, with 14 bases sitting between them. CDR3 length equals 13 residues. CDR1 and CDR2 from the germline V gene are ENHRY and SYGVKD. The CDR3 spells CAIRTQDQAEAFF. The DNA for the CDR3 is TGTGCCATCAGGACTCAGGACCAGGCTGAAGCTTTCTTT.

This clone occurred once. V gene TRBV7-8 combines with J gene TRBJ2-7; D is possibly TRBD2 (5 bases). CDR3 size: 15 residues. Trimming removed 3 bases from V and 5 bases from J, with 17 bases in between. Germline V gives CDR1 SGHVS, CDR2 FQNEAQ. CDR3 protein: CASSFFMVARDEQYF. As DNA, the CDR3 is TGTGCCAGCAGCTTCTTTATGGTAGCGAGGGACGAGCAGTACTTC.

The chain joins TRBV5-3 to TRBJ2-7; the D is unclear. TRBV5-3 is an ORF, with its function uncertain. V was trimmed by 4 bases and J by 4 bases, leaving 9 bases between them. This CDR3 region has 12 residues. CDR3 sequence reads: CARSPNGYEQYF. DNA for the CDR3: TGTGCCAGAAGCCCAAATGGATACGAGCAGTACTTC.

This clone appeared a single time. The J gene is TRBJ2-1, the V gene TRBV11-3; D is perhaps TRBD1 (6 bases). Deletions cut 5 bases from V and 0 bases from J, with 14 bases between. This CDR3 has 16 residues. CDR1 SGHNT and CDR2 YENEEA come from the germline V gene. The CDR3 region is CASSTVGDNSYNEQFF. The CDR3 DNA follows: TGTGCCAGCAGCACCGTCGGGGACAACTCCTACAATGAGCAGTTCTTC.

In this sample, this clone turned up once. V is TRBV10-3 and J is TRBJ2-7, with TRBD2 matching over 11 bases. The germline V gene has CDR1 ENHRY and CDR2 SYGVKD. The junction had 1 base not matched to a gene; V was cut back by 0 bases and J by 3 bases. The CDR3 sequence is 15 residues long. The CDR3 sequence is CAISESTSGGYEQYF. CDR3 nucleotides: TGTGCCATCAGTGAGTCTACTAGCGGGGGCTACGAGCAGTACTTC.

This rearrangement joins TRBV6-1 to TRBJ2-3; 9 nucleotides line up with TRBD2. CDR3 length: 17 amino acids. V was pared by 1 base and J by 5 bases, with 10 bases of the junction left unmatched. CDR1 is MNHNS and CDR2 is SASEGT in the germline V gene. The CDR3 region is CASSEGGAGGPGDTQYF. The CDR3 nucleotides read TGTGCCAGCAGTGAAGGAGGGGCGGGAGGGCCTGGAGATACGCAGTATTTT.

The chain recombines TRBV15 with TRBJ2-1; D could derive from TRBD1 or TRBD2 (5 bases each). CDR1 is LNHNV, CDR2 YYDKDF, per germline (reference sequence). Trimming pared 1 base from V and 10 bases from J, leaving 14 bases between. CDR3 length: 14 amino acids. The CDR3, as DNA: TGTGCCACCAGCAGAGGAGGGACCCGATGGGAGCAGTTCTTC. This sequence encodes CATSRGGTRWEQFF.

The genes are TRBV19 and TRBJ2-7; 8 nucleotides line up with TRBD2. The CDR3 has 12 amino acids. Germline V gene sequence: CDR1 LNHDA, CDR2 SQIVND (reference sequence). V lost 5 bases to trimming and J lost 9 bases; unmatched junction nucleotides: 6. In nucleotides, the CDR3 is TGTGCCAGTAGTCCCGGGGGGGAGGTGCAGTACTTC. Its protein is CASSPGGEVQYF.

The chain employs TRBV19 and TRBJ1-5, with D perhaps TRBD1 (5 bases). This CDR3 region has 14 residues. The germline V and J ends were trimmed by 1 base and 4 bases, with 8 bases remaining between them. The germline V gene has CDR1 LNHDA and CDR2 SQIVND (reference sequence). The CDR3 DNA reads TGTGCCAGTAGTATAGGACAGACAAATCAGCCCCAGCATTTT. The encoded protein is CASSIGQTNQPQHF.

V gene TRBV4-2 combines with J gene TRBJ1-2; no clear D. V was trimmed by 3 bases and J by 3 bases, leaving 14 bases between them. The CDR3 is made up of 15 amino acids. Germline assignment: CDR1 LGHNA and CDR2 YNFKEQ. The CDR3 DNA reads as TGTGCCAGCAGCCAGGATGGCCGGCGGGACTATGGCTACACCTTC. Translated: CASSQDGRRDYGYTF.

The rearrangement links TRBV4-2 to TRBJ2-2, with a weak D call TRBD1 (6 bases). The CDR3 runs 14 residues. Germline V CDR1 and CDR2: LGHNA, YNFKEQ. V was clipped by 3 bases and J by 5 bases, with 10 bases between them. CDR3: CASSHTQGTGELFF. The CDR3, as DNA: TGTGCCAGCAGCCATACCCAGGGGACCGGGGAGCTGTTTTTT.

The gene calls are TRBV2 and TRBJ1-2; D not resolved. The CDR3 is 11 residues long. Deletions cut 10 bases from V and 2 bases from J, with 8 bases between. Germline V gene data show CDR1 as SNHLY and CDR2 as FYNNEI. The chain's CDR3 is CATGPNYGYTF. The CDR3 nucleotides read TGTGCCACGGGTCCCAACTATGGCTACACCTTC.